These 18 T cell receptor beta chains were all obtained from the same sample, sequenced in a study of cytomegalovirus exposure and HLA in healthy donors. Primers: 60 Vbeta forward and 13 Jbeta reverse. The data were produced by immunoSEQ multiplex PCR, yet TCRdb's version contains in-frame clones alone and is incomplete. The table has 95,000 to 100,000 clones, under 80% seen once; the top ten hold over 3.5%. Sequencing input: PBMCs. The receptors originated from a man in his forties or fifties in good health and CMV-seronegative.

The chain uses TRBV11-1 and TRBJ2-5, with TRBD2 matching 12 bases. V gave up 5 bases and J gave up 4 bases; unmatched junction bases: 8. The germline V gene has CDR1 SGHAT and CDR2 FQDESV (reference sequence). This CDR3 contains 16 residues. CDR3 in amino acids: CASSRTSGGPGETQYF. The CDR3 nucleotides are TGTGCCAGCAGCCGCACTAGCGGGGGGCCAGGAGAGACCCAGTACTTC.

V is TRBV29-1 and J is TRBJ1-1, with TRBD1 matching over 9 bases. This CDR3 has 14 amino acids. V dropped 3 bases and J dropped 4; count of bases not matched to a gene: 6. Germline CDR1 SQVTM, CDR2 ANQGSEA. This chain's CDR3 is CSVEDRGSATEAFF. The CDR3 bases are TGCAGCGTTGAGGACAGGGGAAGCGCCACTGAAGCTTTCTTT.

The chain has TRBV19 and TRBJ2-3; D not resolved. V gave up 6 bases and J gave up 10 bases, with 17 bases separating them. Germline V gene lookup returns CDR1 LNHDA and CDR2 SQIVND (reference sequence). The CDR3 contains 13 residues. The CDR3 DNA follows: TGTGCCAGTAGCCCCTTGATGGCCGAGGCGCAGTATTTT. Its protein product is CASSPLMAEAQYF.

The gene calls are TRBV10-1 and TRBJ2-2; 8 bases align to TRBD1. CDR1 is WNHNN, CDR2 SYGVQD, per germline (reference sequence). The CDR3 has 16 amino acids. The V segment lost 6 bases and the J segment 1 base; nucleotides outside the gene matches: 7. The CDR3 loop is CASSAPGQENTGELFF. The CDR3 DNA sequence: TGCGCCAGCAGCGCACCGGGACAGGAGAACACCGGGGAGCTGTTTTTT.

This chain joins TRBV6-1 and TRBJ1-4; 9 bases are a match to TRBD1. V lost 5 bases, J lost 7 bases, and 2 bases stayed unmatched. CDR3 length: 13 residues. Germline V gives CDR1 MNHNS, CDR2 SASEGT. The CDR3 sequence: CASSTGGSEKLFF. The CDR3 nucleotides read TGTGCCAGCAGTACAGGGGGCAGTGAAAAACTGTTTTTT.

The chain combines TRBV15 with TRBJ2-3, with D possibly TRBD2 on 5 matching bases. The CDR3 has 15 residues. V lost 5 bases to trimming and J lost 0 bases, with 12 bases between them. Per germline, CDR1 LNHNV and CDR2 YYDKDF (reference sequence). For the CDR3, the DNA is TGTGCCACCAGCCCGGGTGCTAGCAGCACAGATACGCAGTATTTT. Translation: CATSPGASSTDTQYF.

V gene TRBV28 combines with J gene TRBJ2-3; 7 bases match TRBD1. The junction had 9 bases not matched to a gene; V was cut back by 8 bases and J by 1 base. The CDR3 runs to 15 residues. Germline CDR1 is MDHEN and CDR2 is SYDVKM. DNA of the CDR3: TGTGCCAGCTGCCAAGGGGGACAGCGCACAGATACGCAGTATTTT. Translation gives CASCQGGQRTDTQYF. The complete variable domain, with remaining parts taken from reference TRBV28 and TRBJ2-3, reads DVKVTQSSRYLVKRTGEKVFLECVQDMDHENMFWYRQDPGLGLRLIYFSYDVKMKEKGDIPEGYSVSREKKERFSLILESASTNQTSMYLCASCQGGQRTDTQYFGPGTRLTVL.

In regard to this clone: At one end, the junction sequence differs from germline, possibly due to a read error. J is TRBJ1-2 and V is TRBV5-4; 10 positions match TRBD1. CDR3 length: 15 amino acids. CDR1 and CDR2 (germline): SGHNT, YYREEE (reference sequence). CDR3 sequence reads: CAGSWGQGTTYGYTF. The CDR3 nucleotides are TGTGCCGGCAGCTGGGGACAGGGGACAACCTATGGCTACACCTTC.

The CDR3 reads CASSREMTGQSGYGYTF. The CDR3 DNA reads as TGTGCCAGCAGCCGGGAAATGACAGGCCAATCGGGCTATGGCTACACCTTC. The chain couples TRBV5-4 to TRBJ1-2; a possible D gene is TRBD1 (6 bases). From germline, CDR1 is SGHNT and CDR2 YYREEE (reference sequence). The CDR3 length is 17 residues. V was trimmed by 4 bases and J by 4 bases, leaving 23 bases between them.

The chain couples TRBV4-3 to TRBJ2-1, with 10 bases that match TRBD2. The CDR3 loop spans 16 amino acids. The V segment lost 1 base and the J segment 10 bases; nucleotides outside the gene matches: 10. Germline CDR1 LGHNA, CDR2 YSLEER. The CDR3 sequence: CASSQGLAGLGGEQFF. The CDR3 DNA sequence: TGCGCCAGCAGCCAAGGACTAGCGGGCCTCGGGGGAGAGCAGTTCTTC.

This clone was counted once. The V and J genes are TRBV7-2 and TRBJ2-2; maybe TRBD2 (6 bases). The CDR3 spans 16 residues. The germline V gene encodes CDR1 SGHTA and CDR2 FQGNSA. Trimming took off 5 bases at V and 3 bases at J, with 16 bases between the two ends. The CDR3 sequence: CASSPPGGRDTGELFF. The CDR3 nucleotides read TGTGCCAGCAGCCCGCCTGGAGGGCGGGACACCGGGGAGCTGTTTTTT.

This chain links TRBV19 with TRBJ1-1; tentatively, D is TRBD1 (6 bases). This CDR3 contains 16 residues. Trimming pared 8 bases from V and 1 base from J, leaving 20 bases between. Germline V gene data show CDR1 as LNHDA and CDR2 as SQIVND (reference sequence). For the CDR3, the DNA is TGTGCCAGTCGTTTGGGGGCGACAGTCGGGAACACTGAAGCTTTCTTT. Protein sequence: CASRLGATVGNTEAFF.

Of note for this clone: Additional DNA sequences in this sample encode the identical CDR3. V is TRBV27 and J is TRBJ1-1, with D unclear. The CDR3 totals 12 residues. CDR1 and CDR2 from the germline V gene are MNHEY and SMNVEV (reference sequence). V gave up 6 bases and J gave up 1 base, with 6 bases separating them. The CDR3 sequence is CASSTRNTEAFF. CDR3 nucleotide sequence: TGTGCCAGCAGCACGAGGAACACTGAAGCTTTCTTT.

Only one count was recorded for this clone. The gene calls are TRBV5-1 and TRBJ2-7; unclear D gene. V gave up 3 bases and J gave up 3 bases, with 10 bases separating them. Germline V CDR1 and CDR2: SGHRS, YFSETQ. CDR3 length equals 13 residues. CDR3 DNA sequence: TGCGCCAGCAGCTCTTTCCCTAGCTACGAGCAGTACTTC. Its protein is CASSSFPSYEQYF.

The CDR3: CASSQTSGYNEQFF. The CDR3 DNA is TGTGCCAGCAGCCAGACTAGCGGGTACAATGAGCAGTTCTTC. The chain has TRBV11-2 and TRBJ2-1, with TRBD2 matching 10 bases. J lost 4 bases, V lost 5 bases, and 2 bases had no gene match. There are 14 residues in the CDR3. Germline loops: CDR1 SGHAT, CDR2 FQNNGV.

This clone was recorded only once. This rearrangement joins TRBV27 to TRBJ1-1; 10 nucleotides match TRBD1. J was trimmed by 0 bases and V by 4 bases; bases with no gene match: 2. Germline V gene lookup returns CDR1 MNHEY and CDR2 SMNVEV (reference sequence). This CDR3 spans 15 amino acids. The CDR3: CASSSGQGLNTEAFF. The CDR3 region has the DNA TGTGCCAGCAGTTCGGGACAGGGGTTGAACACTGAAGCTTTCTTT.

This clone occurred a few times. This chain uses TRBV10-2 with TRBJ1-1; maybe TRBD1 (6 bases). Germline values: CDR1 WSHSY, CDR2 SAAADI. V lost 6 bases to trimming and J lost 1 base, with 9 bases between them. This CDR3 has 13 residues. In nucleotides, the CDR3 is TGCGCCAGCAGGCGGACAGCGAACACTGAAGCTTTCTTT. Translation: CASRRTANTEAFF.

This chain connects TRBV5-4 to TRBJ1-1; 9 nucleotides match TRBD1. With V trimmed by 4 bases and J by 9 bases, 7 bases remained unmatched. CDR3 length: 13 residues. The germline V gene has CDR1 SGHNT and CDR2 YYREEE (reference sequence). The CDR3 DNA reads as TGTGCCAGCAGCCCCAATACAGGGGGCCAAGCTTTCTTT. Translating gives CASSPNTGGQAFF.